The sequence of this TCR beta chain was determined in a study of T cells after yellow fever vaccination. Overall study findings and caveats: Booster sampling recovered most clones from primary vaccination (about 97% CD4, just over 85% CD8).

Universal primer sites and UMIs were introduced during 5'RACE template-switching synthesis of TCR cDNA. One entry per CDR3 protein, called by TCRdb with MiXCR from the 5' RACE reads. The sample records hundreds of thousands of distinct CDR3 sequences, about 9.5% being singletons. The CDR3 contains 15 residues. V lost 6 bases and J lost 4; bases outside the gene matches: 10. Germline V lookup: CDR1 DFQATT, CDR2 SNEGSKA (reference sequence). Details on this clonotype: What it binds is unknown.

The sequence derives from a man aged 18 to 29 who received the YFV17D yellow fever vaccine. The sequences come from PBMCs, collected on the day of the first yellow fever vaccination. The chain carries TRBV20-1 and TRBJ2-2; TRBD2 matches 8 bases. The CDR3 protein is CSAPRGGLGTGELFF. The DNA of the CDR3 is TGCAGTGCACCACGGGGGGGCCTTGGCACCGGGGAGCTGTTTTTT.